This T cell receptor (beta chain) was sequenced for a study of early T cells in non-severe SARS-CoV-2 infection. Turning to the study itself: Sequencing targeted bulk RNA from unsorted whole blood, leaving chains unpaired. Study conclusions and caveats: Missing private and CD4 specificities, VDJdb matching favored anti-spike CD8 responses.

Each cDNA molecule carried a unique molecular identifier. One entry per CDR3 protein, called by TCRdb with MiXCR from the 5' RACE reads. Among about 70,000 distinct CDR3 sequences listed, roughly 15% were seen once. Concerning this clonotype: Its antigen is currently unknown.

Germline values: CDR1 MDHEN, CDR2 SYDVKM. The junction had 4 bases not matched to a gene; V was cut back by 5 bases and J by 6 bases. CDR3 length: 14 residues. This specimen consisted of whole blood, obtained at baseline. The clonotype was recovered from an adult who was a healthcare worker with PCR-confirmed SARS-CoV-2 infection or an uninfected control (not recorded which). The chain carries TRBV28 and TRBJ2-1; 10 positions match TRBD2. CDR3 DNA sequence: TGTGCCAGCAGTCTAGCGGGAGCTCGCAATGAGCAGTTCTTC. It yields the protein CASSLAGARNEQFF.